These 23 T cell receptor beta chains originate from one sample sequenced in a study of cytomegalovirus exposure and HLA in healthy donors. Use of 60 Vbeta and 13 Jbeta primers characterized the PCR. Data came from immunoSEQ multiplex PCR; TCRdb stores just in-frame clones and leaves some out. Counted here are over 150,000 clones, around 77% occurring once; the ten biggest clones make up over 1.5%. Sequenced: PBMCs. These receptors were collected from a woman aged 18-29 years in good health and CMV-seronegative.

The chain couples TRBV5-4 to TRBJ2-3, with D unresolved. The germline V and J ends were trimmed by 0 bases and 5 bases, with 10 bases remaining between them. Germline V gene lookup returns CDR1 SGHNT and CDR2 YYREEE (reference sequence). This CDR3 contains 14 residues. CDR3 protein: CASSLGSNGDTQYF. For the CDR3, the DNA is TGTGCCAGCAGCTTGGGTAGCAATGGAGATACGCAGTATTTT.

This clone has only a few counts. The chain uses TRBV28 and TRBJ1-1; 9 bases match TRBD1. Germline V lookup: CDR1 MDHEN, CDR2 SYDVKM. The CDR3 length is 13 residues. The V gene end was trimmed by 11 bases and the J gene end by 3 bases; junction bases not matched to a gene: 7. In nucleotides, the CDR3 is TGTGCCGGAAAACAGGGGGCTGACACTGAAGCTTTCTTT. Translating gives CAGKQGADTEAFF.

The genes are TRBV25-1 and TRBJ1-2; tentatively, D is TRBD1 (5 bases). V was cut by 2 bases and J by 8 bases, with 6 bases left in between. Germline V CDR1 and CDR2: MGHDK, SYGVNS. This CDR3 is 11 amino acids long. In DNA form, the CDR3 reads TGTGCCAGCAGTGAAAGGGGAGGCTACACCTTC. This codes for CASSERGGYTF.

The chain combines TRBV5-8 with TRBJ1-5, with D unclear. The germline CDR1 and CDR2 sequences are SGHTS and YDEGEE. With 4 bases removed from V and 2 bases from J, the gap between germline ends came to 16 bases. The CDR3 contains 16 residues. The CDR3 is CASSPWWGSGNQPQHF. The DNA of the CDR3 is TGTGCCAGCAGCCCGTGGTGGGGTAGCGGCAATCAGCCCCAGCATTTT. The whole variable domain, filled in from reference TRBV5-8 and TRBJ1-5, reads EAGVTQSPTHLIKTRGQQATLRCSPISGHTSVYWYQQALGLGLQFLLWYDEGEERNRGNFPPRFSGRQFPNYSSELNVNALELEDSALYLCASSPWWGSGNQPQHFGDGTRLSIL.

The genes are TRBV7-3 and TRBJ2-2; tentatively, D is TRBD1 (5 bases). This CDR3 is 15 amino acids long. The germline V gene has CDR1 SGHTA and CDR2 FQGTGA. Trimming cost V 0 bases and J 4 bases, with 9 bases left between them. DNA for the CDR3: TGTGCCAGCAGCTTAACCCGGCAGGGCACCGGGGAGCTGTTTTTT. It specifies CASSLTRQGTGELFF.

The rearrangement joins TRBV11-2 to TRBJ2-7; TRBD1 is a possible D gene (6 bases). V was shortened by 5 bases and J by 3 bases, with 11 bases between the two germline ends. Germline lookup yields CDR1 SGHAT and CDR2 FQNNGV. The CDR3 extends over 13 amino acids. The CDR3 nucleotides are TGTGCCAGCAGCCAAACAGGGAGCTACGAGCAGTACTTC. Translating it yields CASSQTGSYEQYF.

The chain has TRBV28 and TRBJ1-1; D may be TRBD1 (6 bases). V shed 9 bases and J shed 0 bases, with 8 bases lying between them. Per germline, CDR1 MDHEN and CDR2 SYDVKM. The CDR3 sequence is 12 residues long. The CDR3 is CASGQMNTEAFF. In nucleotides, the CDR3 is TGTGCCAGTGGACAGATGAACACTGAAGCTTTCTTT.

Only a few counts were recorded for this clone. The J gene is TRBJ1-1, the V gene TRBV6-1; D is undetermined. The CDR3 is 13 residues long. Germline CDR1 reads MNHNS; CDR2 reads SASEGT. V was pared by 1 base and J by 5 bases, with 8 bases between. The CDR3 is CASSEGRGTEAFF. CDR3 nucleotide sequence: TGTGCCAGCAGTGAAGGAAGAGGGACTGAAGCTTTCTTT.

This chain uses TRBV30 with TRBJ1-4, with TRBD1 as a possible D gene (5 bases). Germline lookup yields CDR1 GTSNPN and CDR2 SVGIG (reference sequence). This CDR3 has 17 residues. Trimming removed 3 bases from V and 0 bases from J, with 17 bases in between. The CDR3 spells CAWSPWGGAATNEKLFF. In DNA, the CDR3 is TGTGCCTGGAGCCCCTGGGGCGGGGCCGCAACTAATGAAAAACTGTTTTTT.

This chain joins TRBV11-2 and TRBJ1-5; no clear D gene. V was cut by 4 bases and J by 2 bases, with 6 bases left in between. Germline V gene sequence: CDR1 SGHAT, CDR2 FQNNGV. The CDR3 consists of 13 residues. The CDR3 region is CASSSQGNQPQHF. CDR3 nucleotides: TGTGCCAGCAGCTCCCAGGGCAATCAGCCCCAGCATTTT. Full variable domain (missing parts from reference TRBV11-2 and TRBJ1-5): EAGVAQSPRYKIIEKRQSVAFWCNPISGHATLYWYQQILGQGPKLLIQFQNNGVVDDSQLPKDRFSAERLKGVDSTLKIQPAKLEDSAVYLCASSSQGNQPQHFGDGTRLSIL.

The genes are TRBV6-1 and TRBJ1-4; D possibly corresponds to TRBD1 (6 bases). The V end lost 6 bases, the J end lost 1 base, and 9 bases lay between the germline ends. The CDR3 length is 14 residues. Looked up from germline, CDR1 is MNHNS and CDR2 is SASEGT. CDR3 sequence (DNA): TGTGCCAGCAGGTACAGGGTAACTAATGAAAAACTGTTTTTT. This gives the protein CASRYRVTNEKLFF.

The chain recombines TRBV9 with TRBJ1-2; D unresolved. The V and J ends lost 4 bases and 4 bases respectively, with 14 bases between them. The CDR3 sequence is 14 residues long. The germline V gene encodes CDR1 SGDLS and CDR2 YYNGEE. CDR3 residues: CASSPVGSRYGYTF. The DNA for the CDR3 is TGTGCCAGCAGCCCAGTCGGGAGTCGCTATGGCTACACCTTC.

V is TRBV11-2 and J is TRBJ2-5, with D possibly matching TRBD1 (5 bases). CDR3 size: 14 residues. The V gene's germline CDR1 is SGHAT and CDR2 FQNNGV. Trimming removed 5 bases at V and 1 base at J, with 11 bases between. CDR3 DNA sequence: TGTGCCAGCAGCCTGGACACCAGCCAAGAGACCCAGTACTTC. This encodes CASSLDTSQETQYF.

V gene TRBV28 combines with J gene TRBJ1-4, with 9 bases matching TRBD1. From germline, CDR1 is MDHEN and CDR2 SYDVKM. The CDR3 runs 16 residues. V gave up 7 bases and J gave up 5 bases; unmatched junction bases: 11. CDR3 sequence (DNA): TGTGCCAGCAACCCGGACAGGGGACGATTGAATGAAAAACTGTTTTTT. This codes for CASNPDRGRLNEKLFF.

This chain uses TRBV7-2 with TRBJ2-2; TRBD2 matches at 9 bases. Germline-derived CDR1 and CDR2 are SGHTA and FQGNSA. V shed 5 bases, J shed 2 bases, and the junction held 9 bases outside the gene matches. CDR3 length equals 17 residues. CDR3 sequence (DNA): TGTGCCAGCAGCCAAACTGATCTAGCGGGAAACACCGGGGAGCTGTTTTTT. Translated: CASSQTDLAGNTGELFF.

The rearrangement joins TRBV29-1 to TRBJ1-2; 7 positions agree with TRBD1. V lost 4 bases to trimming and J lost 9 bases; unmatched junction nucleotides: 11. This CDR3 has 13 residues. Germline values: CDR1 SQVTM, CDR2 ANQGSEA. The CDR3 sequence is CSVGTGEDPSYTF. As DNA, the CDR3 is TGCAGCGTTGGAACAGGGGAAGATCCGAGCTACACCTTC.

This clone was counted between two and nine times. J is TRBJ1-2 and V is TRBV15; D unresolved. CDR1 and CDR2 (germline): LNHNV, YYDKDF (reference sequence). The CDR3 is made up of 16 amino acids. Trimming removed 0 bases at V and 2 bases at J, with 13 bases between. This chain's CDR3 is CATSRDRSALNYGYTF. In nucleotides, the CDR3 is TGTGCCACCAGCAGAGATAGGAGCGCCCTCAACTATGGCTACACCTTC.

Only one count was recorded for this clone. The V gene is TRBV5-1, the J gene TRBJ2-7; a possible D gene is TRBD2 (5 bases). Germline CDR1 SGHRS, CDR2 YFSETQ. The CDR3 length is 14 residues. V shed 2 bases and J shed 0 bases, with 9 bases lying between them. This CDR3 is CASSFPGSSYEQYF. CDR3 in DNA: TGCGCCAGCAGCTTCCCGGGAAGCTCCTACGAGCAGTACTTC.

This clone was recorded once. The chain uses TRBV29-1 and TRBJ2-3, with 7 bases identical to TRBD1. V shed 1 base and J 6 bases; nucleotides not matched to a gene: 13. There are 16 residues in the CDR3. The V gene's germline CDR1 is SQVTM and CDR2 ANQGSEA. The CDR3 here is CSVEGPVGGRSDTQYF. Written as DNA, the CDR3 is TGCAGCGTTGAAGGTCCGGTAGGGGGCCGGTCTGATACGCAGTATTTT.

The rearrangement links TRBV9 to TRBJ2-1, with 9 nucleotides matching TRBD1. Germline CDR1 reads SGDLS; CDR2 reads YYNGEE. CDR3 length: 15 residues. V was pared by 1 base and J by 7 bases, with 6 bases of the junction left unmatched. CDR3 amino acids: CASSVWGTGYNEQFF. CDR3 sequence (DNA): TGTGCCAGCAGCGTATGGGGGACAGGGTATAATGAGCAGTTCTTC.

This clone was picked up a small number of times. CDR3 coding DNA: TGTGCCAGCAGCTTGTACGGCGGGGGGGACGCAGGGTTCTTC. Translating gives CASSLYGGGDAGFF. This chain joins TRBV5-8 and TRBJ2-1; 9 bases agree with TRBD2. The V segment lost 1 base and the J segment 15 bases; nucleotides outside the gene matches: 11. In germline, CDR1 is SGHTS, CDR2 YDEGEE. CDR3 length: 14 amino acids.

The rearrangement joins TRBV12-1 to TRBJ1-5. TRBV12-1 is deemed a pseudogene. The CDR3 extends over 16 amino acids. CDR3 sequence reads: CASSLSRLGSNQPQHF. In nucleotides, the CDR3 is TGTGCCAGCAGCTTGAGCCGCCTAGGTAGCAATCAGCCCCAGCATTTT.

V and J are TRBV28 and TRBJ1-2; 8 bases are shared with TRBD1. CDR3 length equals 13 residues. Germline loops: CDR1 MDHEN, CDR2 SYDVKM. J was trimmed by 6 bases and V by 6 bases; bases with no gene match: 6. CDR3: CASSPTGDHGYTF. CDR3 bases: TGTGCCAGCAGCCCGACAGGGGACCATGGCTACACCTTC.